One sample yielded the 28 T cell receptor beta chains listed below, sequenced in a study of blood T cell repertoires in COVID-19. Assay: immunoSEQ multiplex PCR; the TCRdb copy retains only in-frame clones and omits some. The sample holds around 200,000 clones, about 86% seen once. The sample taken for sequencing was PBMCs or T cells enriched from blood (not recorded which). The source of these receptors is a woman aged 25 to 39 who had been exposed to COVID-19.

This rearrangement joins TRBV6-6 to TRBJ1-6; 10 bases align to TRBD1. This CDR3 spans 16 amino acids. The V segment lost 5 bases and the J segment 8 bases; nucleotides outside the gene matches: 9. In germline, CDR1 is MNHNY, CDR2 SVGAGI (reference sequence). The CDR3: CASSRQGARSDSPLHF. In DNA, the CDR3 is TGTGCCAGCAGTCGACAGGGGGCGAGATCGGATTCACCCCTCCACTTT.

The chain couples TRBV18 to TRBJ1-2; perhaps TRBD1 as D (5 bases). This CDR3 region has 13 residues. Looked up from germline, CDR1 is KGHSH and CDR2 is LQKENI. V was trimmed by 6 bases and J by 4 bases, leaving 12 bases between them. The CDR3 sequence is CASSPGHGYGYTF. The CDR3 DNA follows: TGTGCCAGCTCCCCCGGACACGGCTATGGCTACACCTTC.

CDR3 residues: CASSLFGTSYNEQFF. For the CDR3, the DNA is TGCGCCAGCAGCTTGTTCGGTACGTCCTACAATGAGCAGTTCTTC. This rearrangement joins TRBV5-1 to TRBJ2-1, with D uncertain. The V and J ends lost 1 base and 1 base respectively, with 9 bases between them. Germline values: CDR1 SGHRS, CDR2 YFSETQ. There are 15 residues in the CDR3.

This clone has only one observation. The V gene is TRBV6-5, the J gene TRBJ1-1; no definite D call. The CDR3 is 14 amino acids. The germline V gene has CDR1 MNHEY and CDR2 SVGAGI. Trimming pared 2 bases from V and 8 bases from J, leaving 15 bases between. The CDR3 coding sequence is TGTGCCAGCAGTTACACCACTTCGGTTAGCGAAGCTTTCTTT. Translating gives CASSYTTSVSEAFF.

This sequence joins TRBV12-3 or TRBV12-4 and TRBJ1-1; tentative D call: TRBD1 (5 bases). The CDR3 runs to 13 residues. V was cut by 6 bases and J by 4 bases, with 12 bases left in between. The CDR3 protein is CASRERQLTEAFF. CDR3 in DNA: TGTGCCAGCAGGGAGCGACAGCTCACTGAAGCTTTCTTT.

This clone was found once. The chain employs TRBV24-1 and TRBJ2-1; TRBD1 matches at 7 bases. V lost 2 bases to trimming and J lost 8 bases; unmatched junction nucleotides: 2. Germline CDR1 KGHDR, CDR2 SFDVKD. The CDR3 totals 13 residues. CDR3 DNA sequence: TGTGCCACCAGTGATTCCGACAGGGATGAGCAGTTCTTC. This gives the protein CATSDSDRDEQFF.

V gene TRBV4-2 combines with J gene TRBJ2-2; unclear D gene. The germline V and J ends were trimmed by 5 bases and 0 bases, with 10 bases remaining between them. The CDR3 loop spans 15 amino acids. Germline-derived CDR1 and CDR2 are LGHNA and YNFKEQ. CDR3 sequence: CASSAHSTNTGELFF. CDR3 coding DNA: TGTGCCAGCAGCGCCCACAGCACGAACACCGGGGAGCTGTTTTTT.

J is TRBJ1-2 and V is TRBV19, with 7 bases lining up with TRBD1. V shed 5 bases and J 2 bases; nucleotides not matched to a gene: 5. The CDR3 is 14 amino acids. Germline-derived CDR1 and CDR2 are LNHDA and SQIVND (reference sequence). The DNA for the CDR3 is TGTGCCAGTAGTCCGGGACAGAACAACTATGGCTACACCTTC. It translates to CASSPGQNNYGYTF.

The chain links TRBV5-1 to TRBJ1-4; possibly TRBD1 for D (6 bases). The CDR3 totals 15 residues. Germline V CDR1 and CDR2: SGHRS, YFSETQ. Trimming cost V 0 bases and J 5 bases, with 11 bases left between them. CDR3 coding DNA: TGCGCCAGCAGCTTGGGCGGACAGAAGAATGAAAAACTGTTTTTT. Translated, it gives CASSLGGQKNEKLFF.

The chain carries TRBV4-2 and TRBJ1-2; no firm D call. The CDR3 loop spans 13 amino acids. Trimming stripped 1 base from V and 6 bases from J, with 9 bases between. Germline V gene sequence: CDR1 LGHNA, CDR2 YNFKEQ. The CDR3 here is CASSQVHSNGYTF. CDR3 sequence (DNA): TGTGCCAGCAGCCAAGTCCACTCTAATGGCTACACCTTC.

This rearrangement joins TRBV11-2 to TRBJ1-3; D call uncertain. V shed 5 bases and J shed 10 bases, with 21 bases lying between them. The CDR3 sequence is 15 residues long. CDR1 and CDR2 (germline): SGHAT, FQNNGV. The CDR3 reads CASSPASVPIGTIYF. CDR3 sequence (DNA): TGTGCCAGCAGCCCTGCCTCGGTCCCCATCGGGACCATATATTTT. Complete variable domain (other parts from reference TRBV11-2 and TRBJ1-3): EAGVAQSPRYKIIEKRQSVAFWCNPISGHATLYWYQQILGQGPKLLIQFQNNGVVDDSQLPKDRFSAERLKGVDSTLKIQPAKLEDSAVYLCASSPASVPIGTIYFGEGSWLTVV.

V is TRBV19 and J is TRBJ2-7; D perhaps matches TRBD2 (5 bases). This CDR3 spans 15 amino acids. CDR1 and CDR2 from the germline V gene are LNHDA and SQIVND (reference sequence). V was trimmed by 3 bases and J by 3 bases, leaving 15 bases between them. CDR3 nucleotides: TGTGCCAGTAGTATCGGTCGAGGGAGCATCTACGAGCAGTACTTC. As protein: CASSIGRGSIYEQYF.

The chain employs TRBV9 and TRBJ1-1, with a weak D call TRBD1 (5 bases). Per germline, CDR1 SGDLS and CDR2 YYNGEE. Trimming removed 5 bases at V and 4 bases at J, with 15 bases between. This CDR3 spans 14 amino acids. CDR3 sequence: CASSKAGVRTEAFF. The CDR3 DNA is TGTGCCAGCAGTAAGGCGGGGGTACGCACTGAAGCTTTCTTT.

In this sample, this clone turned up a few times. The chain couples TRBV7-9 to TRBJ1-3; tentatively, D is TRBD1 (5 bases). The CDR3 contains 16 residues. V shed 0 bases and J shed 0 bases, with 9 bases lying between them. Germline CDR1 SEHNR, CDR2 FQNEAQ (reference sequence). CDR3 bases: TGTGCCAGCAGCTTAGCAGGGGTCAACTCTGGAAACACCATATATTTT. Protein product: CASSLAGVNSGNTIYF.

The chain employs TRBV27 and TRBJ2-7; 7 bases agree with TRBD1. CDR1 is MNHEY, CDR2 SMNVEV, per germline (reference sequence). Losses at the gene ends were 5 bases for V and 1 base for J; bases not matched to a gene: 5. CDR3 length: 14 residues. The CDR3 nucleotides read TGTGCCAGCAGTCCCCGGGACAGTTCCTACGAGCAGTACTTC. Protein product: CASSPRDSSYEQYF.

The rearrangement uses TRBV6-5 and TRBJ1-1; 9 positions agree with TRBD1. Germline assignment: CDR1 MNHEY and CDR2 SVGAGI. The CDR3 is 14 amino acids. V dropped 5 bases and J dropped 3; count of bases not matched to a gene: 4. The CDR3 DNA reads TGTGCCAGCAGTCCTACAGGGGGCGACACTGAAGCTTTCTTT. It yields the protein CASSPTGGDTEAFF.

The CDR3 loop is CASSRSDNSGELFF. The DNA of the CDR3 is TGCGCCAGCAGCCGGTCTGACAATTCCGGGGAGCTGTTTTTT. The chain couples TRBV4-1 to TRBJ2-2, with D unclear. V was clipped by 4 bases and J by 6 bases, with 12 bases between them. This CDR3 contains 14 residues. CDR1 and CDR2 (germline): MGHRA, YSYEKL.

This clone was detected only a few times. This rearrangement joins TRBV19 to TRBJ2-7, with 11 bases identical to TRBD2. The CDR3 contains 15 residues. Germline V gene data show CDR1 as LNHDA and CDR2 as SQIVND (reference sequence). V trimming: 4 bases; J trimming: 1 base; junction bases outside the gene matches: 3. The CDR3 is CASSKLAGASYEQYF. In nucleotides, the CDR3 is TGTGCCAGTAGTAAACTAGCGGGGGCATCCTACGAGCAGTACTTC.

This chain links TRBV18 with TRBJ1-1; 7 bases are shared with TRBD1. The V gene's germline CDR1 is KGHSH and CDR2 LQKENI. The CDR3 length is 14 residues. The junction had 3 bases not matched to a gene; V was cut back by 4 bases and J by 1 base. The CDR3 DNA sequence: TGTGCCAGCTCACAGGGGACAGCGAACACTGAAGCTTTCTTT. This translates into CASSQGTANTEAFF.

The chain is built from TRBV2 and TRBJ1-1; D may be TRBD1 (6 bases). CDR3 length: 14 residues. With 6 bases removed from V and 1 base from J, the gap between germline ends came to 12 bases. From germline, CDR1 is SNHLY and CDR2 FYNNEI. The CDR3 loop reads CASRARGSNTEAFF. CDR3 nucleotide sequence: TGTGCCAGCAGAGCCAGGGGATCGAACACTGAAGCTTTCTTT.

The CDR3 here is CASRGQGNTEAFF. CDR3 DNA sequence: TGTGCCAGCAGAGGACAGGGAAACACTGAAGCTTTCTTT. The chain carries TRBV21-1 and TRBJ1-1; the tabulated D call, TRBD1, remains unverified against the DNA. TRBV21-1 is a known pseudogene. This CDR3 contains 13 residues.

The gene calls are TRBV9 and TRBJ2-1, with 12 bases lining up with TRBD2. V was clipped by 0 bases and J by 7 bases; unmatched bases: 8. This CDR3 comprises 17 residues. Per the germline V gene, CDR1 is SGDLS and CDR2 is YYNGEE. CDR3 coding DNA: TGTGCCAGCAGCGTAGGGGCTAGCGGGGGGGCGTGGAATGAGCAGTTCTTC. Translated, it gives CASSVGASGGAWNEQFF.

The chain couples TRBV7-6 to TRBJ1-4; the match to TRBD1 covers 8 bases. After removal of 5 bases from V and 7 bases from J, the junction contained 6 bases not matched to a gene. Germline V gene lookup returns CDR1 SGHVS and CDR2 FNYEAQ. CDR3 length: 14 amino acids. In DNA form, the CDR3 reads TGTGCCAGCAGCCAAGGACAGGGCACTGAAAAACTGTTTTTT. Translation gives CASSQGQGTEKLFF.

CDR3 amino acids: CASSQDGAGQPGYTF. The CDR3 bases are TGTGCCAGCAGCCAAGATGGGGCGGGACAGCCAGGCTACACCTTC. The J gene is TRBJ1-2, the V gene TRBV4-2, with 7 bases lining up with TRBD1. Trimming cost V 0 bases and J 8 bases; bases outside gene matches: 9. Germline loops: CDR1 LGHNA, CDR2 YNFKEQ. The CDR3 totals 15 residues.

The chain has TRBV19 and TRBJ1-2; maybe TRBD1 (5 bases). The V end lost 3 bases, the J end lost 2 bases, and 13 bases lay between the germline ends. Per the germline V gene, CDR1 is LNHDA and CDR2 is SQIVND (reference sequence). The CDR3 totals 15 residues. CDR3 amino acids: CASSIPTVGNYGYTF. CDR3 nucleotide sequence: TGTGCCAGTAGTATCCCGACAGTGGGGAACTATGGCTACACCTTC.

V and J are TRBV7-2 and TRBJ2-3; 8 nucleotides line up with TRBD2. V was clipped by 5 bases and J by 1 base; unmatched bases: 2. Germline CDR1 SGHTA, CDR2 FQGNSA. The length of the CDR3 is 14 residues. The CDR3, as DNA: TGTGCCAGCAGCCCGACTAGCGGCACAGATACGCAGTATTTT. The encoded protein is CASSPTSGTDTQYF.

DNA of the CDR3: TGTGCCAGCAGCCCTAGACAGGGGCTTCTTCACTACAATGAGCAGTTCTTC. Translated: CASSPRQGLLHYNEQFF. This chain connects TRBV7-9 to TRBJ2-1, with TRBD1 identical over 8 bases. This CDR3 is 17 amino acids long. V shed 5 bases and J 3 bases; nucleotides not matched to a gene: 12. Germline assignment: CDR1 SEHNR and CDR2 FQNEAQ (reference sequence). Full variable domain (rest looked up from reference TRBV7-9 and TRBJ2-1): DTGVSQNPRHKITKRGQNVTFRCDPISEHNRLYWYRQTLGQGPEFLTYFQNEAQLEKSRLLSDRFSAERPKGSFSTLEIQRTEQGDSAMYLCASSPRQGLLHYNEQFFGPGTRLTVL.

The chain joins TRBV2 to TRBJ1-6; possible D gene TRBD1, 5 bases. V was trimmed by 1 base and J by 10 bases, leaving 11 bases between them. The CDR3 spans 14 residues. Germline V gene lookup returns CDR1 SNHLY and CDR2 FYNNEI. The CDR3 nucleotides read TGTGCCAGCAGTGAAGGGGGCTTTAAGTCACCCCTCCACTTT. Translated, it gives CASSEGGFKSPLHF.